The present entry profiles one TCR beta chain with its context. Its antigen is unknown. The germline V and J ends were trimmed by 4 bases and 1 base, with 13 bases remaining between them. The CDR3 covers 14 residues. Germline values: CDR1 SQVTM, CDR2 ANQGSEA. Over chemoradiotherapy, repertoires were sampled more than once. This specimen belongs to a study of chemoradiotherapy in HPV16-positive cancers. The overall study: Candidate HPV-specific T-cell clones and common TCR motifs came from functional assays in two HPV16-positive patients. General observations from the study: Candidate HPV-specific clones and E7-related TCR motifs grew in tumor during treatment.

Sequencing used immunoSEQ multiplex PCR; TCRdb keeps in-frame clones, though not all of them. The profile shows around 7,400 clones, around two thirds of them singletons. The V call is TRBV29-1, the J call TRBJ1-1; D is unresolved. The source material was tumor tissue, sampled from a patient who underwent chemoradiotherapy. The TCR was taken from a human donor with HPV-associated anogenital cancer. CDR3 DNA: TGCAGCGTTGGACCCAGGCCCCAGAACACTGAAGCTTTCTTT. As protein: CSVGPRPQNTEAFF. Full variable domain (rest looked up from reference TRBV29-1 and TRBJ1-1): SAVISQKPSRDICQRGTSLTIQCQVDSQVTMMFWYRQQPGQSLTLIATANQGSEATYESGFVIDKFPISRPNLTFSTLTVSNMSPEDSSIYLCSVGPRPQNTEAFFGQGTRLTVV.